The rows below give T cell receptor beta chains drawn from one sample of a study of blood T cell repertoires in COVID-19. Here immunoSEQ multiplex PCR was the method, and the copy in TCRdb shows in-frame clones only, minus some. The data hold 50,000 to 70,000 clones, with 76% observed a single time. Material for sequencing was peripheral blood. All receptors derive from a man aged 45-65 years with active or convalescent COVID-19. CDR3s include the opening cysteine and the closing phenylalanine or tryptophan. D genes are given only for firm matches. Size is omitted from some rows. Given values are once, few, many or a class for expanded clones.

CDR3nt | CDR3aa | len | j_gene | v_gene | abundance | d_gene
TGTGCCAGCAGCCCAGACAGGTGGAACACTTATAGCAATCAGCCCCAGCATTTT | CASSPDRWNTYSNQPQHF | 18 | TRBJ1-5 | TRBV28 | NA | NA
TGTGCCAGCAGTCCGGGACAGGGCGGCACAGATACGCAGTATTTT | CASSPGQGGTDTQYF | 15 | TRBJ2-3 | TRBV6-6 | NA | TRBD1
TGTGCCTGGAGAGCGGGGCAGGGTGGTGGCTACACCTTC | CAWRAGQGGGYTF | 13 | TRBJ1-2 | TRBV30 | NA | NA
TGCGCCAGCAGCGAACAGGGGAACGGCTACACCTTC | CASSEQGNGYTF | 12 | TRBJ1-2 | TRBV5-1 | NA | TRBD1
TGCGCCAGCAGCCAAGCCTATACCTCGAGCTCTGGGGCCAACGTCCTGACTTTC | CASSQAYTSSSGANVLTF | 18 | TRBJ2-6 | TRBV4-1 | NA | NA
TGTGCCTGGGTATTAATGTCGGCTGAAGCTTTCTTT | CAWVLMSAEAFF | 12 | TRBJ1-1 | TRBV30 | NA | NA
TGTGCCAGCAGTGTTAGCTCTGGGGCCAACGTCCTGACTTTC | CASSVSSGANVLTF | 14 | TRBJ2-6 | TRBV25-1 | NA | NA
TGTGCCTGGACTGGCGACGCCGGGACAGGGGAGCTGTTTTTT | CAWTGDAGTGELFF | 14 | TRBJ2-2 | TRBV30 | NA | NA
TGCGCCAGCAGCCAAGAGCGGGGGCCGTCCTACGAGCAGTACTTC | CASSQERGPSYEQYF | 15 | TRBJ2-7 | TRBV4-1 | NA | NA
TGTGCCAGCTCACCATCAGGACAGAGAACCGGGGAGCTGTTTTTT | CASSPSGQRTGELFF | 15 | TRBJ2-2 | TRBV18 | few | NA
TGTGCCAGCAGCGGGGCCGAGAACACTGAAGCTTTCTTT | CASSGAENTEAFF | 13 | TRBJ1-1 | TRBV9 | once | NA
TGTGCCAGCAGCCCCAACAGGGGAAGCGCCTACGAGCAGTACTTC | CASSPNRGSAYEQYF | 15 | TRBJ2-7 | TRBV5-4 | NA | TRBD1
TGTGTCAGCAGTGACTCGACTAGCGGGAACACCGGGGAGCTGTTTTTT | CVSSDSTSGNTGELFF | 16 | TRBJ2-2 | TRBV6-4 | NA | TRBD2